This T cell receptor beta chain emerged from a study of blood T cell repertoires in COVID-19. Original processing notes: Reference gene primers were amplified, and this amplification served to estimate nucleated cell counts. TCRdb's table, derived via immunoSEQ multiplex PCR, lists solely in-frame clones and lacks some. That table furnishes V, J and clone size, whereas the DNA furnished D and trimming. The sample includes 250,000 to 350,000 clones, 88% of them seen just once. V lost 6 bases to trimming and J lost 8 bases; unmatched junction nucleotides: 10. The CDR3 consists of 16 residues. From germline, CDR1 is SNHLY and CDR2 FYNNEI.

The receptor's source is a woman in her sixties in a cohort exposed to, infected with or recovered from COVID-19 (not recorded which). The chain has TRBV2 and TRBJ2-1, with TRBD2 matching 13 bases. What was sequenced was PBMCs or T cells enriched from blood (not recorded which). The CDR3 is CASSSSRLAGGHEQFF. DNA of the CDR3: TGTGCCAGCAGCTCGTCCAGACTAGCGGGAGGCCATGAGCAGTTCTTC.